At least ten counts were recorded for the clone carrying this T cell receptor (beta chain). No antigen is known for it. TCR alpha and TCR beta cDNA libraries carrying sample barcodes and UMIs were produced by 5'RACE using constant-segment primers. TCRdb independently ran MiXCR on the 5' RACE reads; one entry per CDR3 protein. The data contain 350,000 to 400,000 distinct CDR3 sequences, roughly 14% of them singletons. This entry comes from a study of T-cell memory formation after mild COVID-19. Study-level findings and limits: CD4/CD8 balance characterized clones contracting day 15 to 85, and CD4+ skew characterized later expanders. Shrinking CD4+ clones resided mostly in CM and EM, and CD8+ ones in EMRA. SARS-CoV-2 specificity was not confirmed for second-wave clones peaking on day 37.

The CDR3 sequence is 20 residues long. CDR1 is SGHTA, CDR2 FQGNSA, per germline. After removal of 4 bases from V and 0 bases from J, the junction contained 10 bases not matched to a gene. The clonotype comes from a young man who had mild COVID-19 (a few samples of this study predate the infection). Cell type and time point are not known. The chain joins TRBV7-2 to TRBJ2-3; TRBD2 matches at 16 bases. The sequenced sample was PBMCs or a T cell subset sorted from them (not recorded which). The CDR3, as DNA: TGTGCCAGCAGCTCGCCCGGGACTAGCGGGGGGGTAGAAAGCACAGATACGCAGTATTTT. Its protein is CASSSPGTSGGVESTDTQYF.